What follows are 21 T cell receptor beta chains derived from one specimen sequenced in a study of T-cell memory formation after mild COVID-19. TCRdb reprocessed the 5' RACE reads via MiXCR and lists one record per CDR3 protein. The sample consists of some 120,000 distinct CDR3 sequences, approximately 6.3% of them appearing once. The sample taken for sequencing was PBMCs or a T cell subset sorted from them (not recorded which). Source of these receptors: an adult woman who had mild COVID-19 (a few samples of this study predate the infection). Cell type and time point are not known.

The chain links TRBV24-1 to TRBJ2-2; D possibly corresponds to TRBD1 (6 bases). CDR1 is KGHDR, CDR2 SFDVKD, per germline. The germline V and J ends were trimmed by 6 bases and 1 base, with 11 bases remaining between them. CDR3 length: 15 residues. The CDR3 loop reads CATSWTTGNTGELFF. Written as DNA, the CDR3 is TGTGCCACCAGTTGGACGACAGGGAACACCGGGGAGCTGTTTTTT.

This clonotype turned up a few times. This chain joins TRBV12-3 or TRBV12-4 and TRBJ2-7; D is possibly TRBD1 (6 bases). CDR3 length equals 14 residues. Trimming removed 4 bases from V and 5 bases from J, with 15 bases in between. The CDR3 coding sequence is TGTGCCAGCAGTTGGGGGACACCTCGGGACGAGCAGTACTTC. As protein: CASSWGTPRDEQYF.

In this sample, this clonotype turned up many times. The chain recombines TRBV11-2 with TRBJ2-1; TRBD1 matches 7 bases. CDR3 length: 15 amino acids. Germline CDR1 and CDR2: SGHAT and FQNNGV. V lost 5 bases and J lost 6; bases outside the gene matches: 10. As DNA, the CDR3 is TGTGCCAGCAGCCCGCAGAACAACAGGGGCAATGAGCAGTTCTTC. Translation gives CASSPQNNRGNEQFF.

This clonotype was seen more than once but under ten times. The V call is TRBV6-6, the J call TRBJ1-2, with 8 positions matching TRBD1. This CDR3 is 15 amino acids long. With 7 bases clipped from V and 0 bases from J, the junction kept 7 bases outside the gene matches. CDR1 and CDR2 (germline): MNHNY, SVGAGI (reference sequence). Here the CDR3 reads CASTPDRAANYGYTF. The DNA for the CDR3 is TGTGCCAGCACCCCGGACAGGGCAGCTAACTATGGCTACACCTTC.

This clonotype was observed many times. The rearrangement uses TRBV12-3 or TRBV12-4 and TRBJ2-2; the match to TRBD1 covers 9 bases. V dropped 5 bases and J dropped 8; count of bases not matched to a gene: 12. The CDR3 extends over 16 amino acids. The CDR3 region has the DNA TGTGCCAGCAGTGAACCCCGGGACAGGGCGACGGGGGAGCTGTTTTTT. Translated, it gives CASSEPRDRATGELFF.

The rearrangement joins TRBV15 to TRBJ2-7; 10 positions match TRBD1. V trimming: 1 base; J trimming: 6 bases; junction bases outside the gene matches: 18. The CDR3 runs 19 residues. CDR1 and CDR2 (germline): LNHNV, YYDKDF (reference sequence). Here the CDR3 reads CATSRGGVIRDRGVGEQYF. The CDR3, as DNA: TGTGCCACCAGCAGAGGGGGGGTCATCCGGGACAGGGGCGTCGGCGAGCAGTACTTC.

This clonotype was counted only a few times. The chain is built from TRBV10-3 and TRBJ1-2; the match to TRBD1 covers 7 bases. CDR1 is ENHRY and CDR2 is SYGVKD in the germline V gene. CDR3 length: 14 amino acids. V was clipped by 2 bases and J by 8 bases; unmatched bases: 8. The CDR3 sequence: CAISEADRVKGYTF. The CDR3 region has the DNA TGTGCCATCAGTGAGGCCGACAGGGTCAAGGGCTACACCTTC.

CDR3 residues: CASSQGLAGQTQYF. The CDR3 region has the DNA TGTGCCAGCAGCCAGGGACTAGCGGGACAGACCCAGTACTTC. The chain uses TRBV7-2 and TRBJ2-5; 13 nucleotides agree with TRBD2. This CDR3 is 14 amino acids long. CDR1 is SGHTA and CDR2 is FQGNSA in the germline V gene. The trim removed 5 bases at V and 6 bases at J, leaving 3 bases unmatched.

This clonotype was counted many times. The V gene is TRBV5-1, the J gene TRBJ2-5, with D possibly TRBD1 on 6 matching bases. CDR3 length: 15 residues. Germline V gene lookup returns CDR1 SGHRS and CDR2 YFSETQ. Trimming removed 0 bases from V and 5 bases from J, with 14 bases in between. The DNA of the CDR3 is TGCGCCAGCAGCTTGGGGGTAGCCAGGGGCGAGACCCAGTACTTC. Translated: CASSLGVARGETQYF.

Ten or more counts support this clonotype. The chain joins TRBV7-2 to TRBJ1-1; D unclear. The CDR3 length is 13 residues. Germline CDR1 reads SGHTA; CDR2 reads FQGNSA. The V and J ends lost 1 base and 9 bases respectively, with 12 bases between them. CDR3 amino acids: CASSLVVGQQAFF. Written as DNA, the CDR3 is TGTGCCAGCAGCTTAGTTGTCGGGCAGCAAGCTTTCTTT.

The genes are TRBV27 and TRBJ2-2; D may be TRBD1 (6 bases). Germline CDR1 and CDR2: MNHEY and SMNVEV (reference sequence). There are 18 residues in the CDR3. Between the trimmed V and J ends, which lost 6 bases and 1 base, there was a span of 21 bases. CDR3 residues: CASSKTLIGQLNTGELFF. Written as DNA, the CDR3 is TGTGCCAGCAGCAAAACCCTGATCGGACAGTTGAACACCGGGGAGCTGTTTTTT.

The V call is TRBV3-1, the J call TRBJ1-2, with TRBD1 matching over 9 bases. The length of the CDR3 is 18 residues. Germline-derived CDR1 and CDR2 are LGHDT and YNNKEL (reference sequence). The V gene end was trimmed by 1 base and the J gene end by 5 bases; junction bases not matched to a gene: 14. CDR3 in DNA: TGTGCCAGCAGCCAAGTCTCTCCGGGACAGGGATGGGTATATGGCTACACCTTC. Its protein product is CASSQVSPGQGWVYGYTF.

The chain combines TRBV2 with TRBJ2-3; 11 bases fit TRBD1. The V gene end was trimmed by 4 bases and the J gene end by 3 bases; junction bases not matched to a gene: 3. Germline CDR1 is SNHLY and CDR2 is FYNNEI. The CDR3 spans 15 residues. The CDR3 bases are TGTGCCAGCAGTGGGGACAGGGGGGTTACAGATACGCAGTATTTT. Its translation: CASSGDRGVTDTQYF.

The J gene is TRBJ1-1, the V gene TRBV4-2; D remains unclear. Germline loops: CDR1 LGHNA, CDR2 YNFKEQ. With 1 base removed from V and 3 bases from J, the gap between germline ends came to 6 bases. This CDR3 is 13 amino acids long. The CDR3 region has the DNA TGTGCCAGCAGCCAAGCAGGAGACACTGAAGCTTTCTTT. This gives the protein CASSQAGDTEAFF.

This clonotype appeared a few times. The J gene is TRBJ1-1, the V gene TRBV5-1; D unclear. CDR1 is SGHRS, CDR2 YFSETQ, per germline. V lost 2 bases and J 0 bases, leaving 8 bases between the germline ends. The CDR3 totals 14 residues. In DNA form, the CDR3 reads TGCGCCAGCAGCTTAGGAACCCTGAACACTGAAGCTTTCTTT. It encodes CASSLGTLNTEAFF. Using reference TRBV5-1 and TRBJ1-1 for the parts outside the CDR3, the full variable domain is KAGVTQTPRYLIKTRGQQVTLSCSPISGHRSVSWYQQTPGQGLQFLFEYFSETQRNKGNFPGRFSGRQFSNSRSEMNVSTLELGDSALYLCASSLGTLNTEAFFGQGTRLTVV.

Ten or more counts support this clonotype. The J gene is TRBJ1-2, the V gene TRBV12-3 or TRBV12-4, with a possible D match to TRBD1 (6 bases). Trimming shortened V by 5 bases and J by 8 bases, and 21 bases separated the two germline ends. This CDR3 has 15 residues. The CDR3 is CASSTRRQGLQGYTF. CDR3 coding DNA: TGTGCCAGCAGTACCAGACGGCAGGGGTTACAGGGCTACACCTTC.

This clonotype was detected a few times. The V and J genes are TRBV20-1 and TRBJ1-1; possibly TRBD1 for D (6 bases). The CDR3 totals 14 residues. With 6 bases removed from V and 2 bases from J, the gap between germline ends came to 16 bases. Germline CDR1 DFQATT, CDR2 SNEGSKA (reference sequence). The CDR3 nucleotides are TGCAGTGCCATAAGCCTACAGGGAAACACTGAAGCTTTCTTT. This gives the protein CSAISLQGNTEAFF.

This clonotype was counted a few times. The V gene is TRBV7-9, the J gene TRBJ2-3; the match to TRBD2 covers 11 bases. Germline V gives CDR1 SEHNR, CDR2 FQNEAQ (reference sequence). Unmatched junction bases numbered 5, after V lost 4 bases and J lost 2 bases. The CDR3 totals 16 residues. CDR3: CASSSLAGGYTDTQYF. As DNA, the CDR3 is TGTGCCAGCAGCTCCCTAGCGGGAGGTTACACAGATACGCAGTATTTT.

There are a few counts of this clonotype. The rearrangement links TRBV28 to TRBJ2-3, with D perhaps TRBD2 (5 bases). CDR1 is MDHEN, CDR2 SYDVKM, per germline. With 3 bases removed from V and 0 bases from J, the gap between germline ends came to 13 bases. CDR3 length: 16 residues. The CDR3 sequence: CASSLSGSGSTDTQYF. DNA for the CDR3: TGTGCCAGCAGTTTGTCAGGAAGCGGTAGCACAGATACGCAGTATTTT.

The chain recombines TRBV6-1 with TRBJ2-5; 9 nucleotides align to TRBD1. CDR3 length equals 14 residues. Germline V CDR1 and CDR2: MNHNS, SASEGT. V lost 6 bases to trimming and J lost 3 bases; unmatched junction nucleotides: 5. The CDR3 coding sequence is TGTGCCAGCAGCCCGGACAGGGGAAAAGAGACCCAGTACTTC. Its protein product is CASSPDRGKETQYF.

The chain uses TRBV2 and TRBJ1-2, with 11 bases lining up with TRBD1. This CDR3 is built from 15 residues. The junction had 5 bases not matched to a gene; V was cut back by 7 bases and J by 1 base. Germline V gives CDR1 SNHLY, CDR2 FYNNEI. The CDR3 region is CASTPGQGVNYGYTF. The CDR3 DNA follows: TGTGCCAGCACCCCGGGACAGGGGGTTAACTATGGCTACACCTTC.